Sequencing of this T cell receptor beta chain was carried out in a study of T cell responses to AZD1222 COVID-19 vaccine. General study results and limits: The donor group comprised mostly white British people and more females; the analysis possibly underestimated clonal diversity. Close to half of spike-specific TCRs reportedly recognize unmutated variant regions.

Of note for this clone: Its target is not known.

This table comes from immunoSEQ multiplex PCR, and its TCRdb copy is limited to in-frame clones, with some not included. The table has some 58,000 clones, 80% seen once; the top ten hold around 5%. Second-dose intervals of approximately 4 or approximately 12 weeks were pooled. CDR1 and CDR2 (germline): SGHTA, FQGNSA. Trimming removed 5 bases at V and 8 bases at J, with 13 bases between. The CDR3 extends over 14 amino acids. The clonotype was recovered from an adult who received the AZD1222 COVID-19 vaccine. V is TRBV7-2 and J is TRBJ1-6; the D gene is possibly TRBD1 (6 bases). The sequencing here drew on peripheral blood, taken 28 days after the second AZD1222 dose. CDR3 DNA sequence: TGTGCCAGCAGCCCCGGGGGGGGCCATTCACCCCTCCACTTT. Translated, it gives CASSPGGGHSPLHF. The full variable domain, with the rest looked up from reference TRBV7-2 and TRBJ1-6, is GAGVSQSPSNKVTEKGKDVELRCDPISGHTALYWYRQSLGQGLEFLIYFQGNSAPDKSGLPSDRFSAERTGGSVSTLTIQRTQQEDSAVYLCASSPGGGHSPLHFGNGTRLTVT.